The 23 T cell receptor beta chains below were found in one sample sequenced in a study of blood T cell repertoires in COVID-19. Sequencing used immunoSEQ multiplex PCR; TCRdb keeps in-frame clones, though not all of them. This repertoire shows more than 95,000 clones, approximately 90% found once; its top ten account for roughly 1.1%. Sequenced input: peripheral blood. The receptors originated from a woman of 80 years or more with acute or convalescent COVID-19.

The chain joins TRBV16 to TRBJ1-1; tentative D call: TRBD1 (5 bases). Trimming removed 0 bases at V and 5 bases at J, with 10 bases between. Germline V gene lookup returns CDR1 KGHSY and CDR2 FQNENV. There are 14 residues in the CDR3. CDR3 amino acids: CASSQSGQGTEAFF. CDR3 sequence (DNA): TGTGCCAGCAGCCAATCGGGCCAGGGTACTGAAGCTTTCTTT.

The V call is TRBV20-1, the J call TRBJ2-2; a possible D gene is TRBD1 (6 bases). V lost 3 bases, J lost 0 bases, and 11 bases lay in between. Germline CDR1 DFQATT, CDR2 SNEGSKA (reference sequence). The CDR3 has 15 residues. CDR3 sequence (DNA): TGCAGTGCTAGTTACAGGGCCGCGAACACCGGGGAGCTGTTTTTT. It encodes CSASYRAANTGELFF.

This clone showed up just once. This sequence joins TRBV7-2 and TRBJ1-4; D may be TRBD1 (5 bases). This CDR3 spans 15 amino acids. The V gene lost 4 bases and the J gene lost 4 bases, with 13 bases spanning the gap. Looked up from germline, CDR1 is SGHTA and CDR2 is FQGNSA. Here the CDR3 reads CASSSQGSFNEKLFF. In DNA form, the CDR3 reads TGTGCCAGCAGCTCGCAGGGTTCCTTTAATGAAAAACTGTTTTTT.

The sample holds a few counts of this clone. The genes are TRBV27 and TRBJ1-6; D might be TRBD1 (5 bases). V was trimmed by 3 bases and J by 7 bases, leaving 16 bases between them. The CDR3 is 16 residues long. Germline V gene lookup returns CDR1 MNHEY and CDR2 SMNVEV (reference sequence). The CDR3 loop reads CASSFGTRTGNSPLHF. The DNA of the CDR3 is TGTGCCAGCAGTTTTGGGACTAGGACGGGGAATTCACCCCTCCACTTT.

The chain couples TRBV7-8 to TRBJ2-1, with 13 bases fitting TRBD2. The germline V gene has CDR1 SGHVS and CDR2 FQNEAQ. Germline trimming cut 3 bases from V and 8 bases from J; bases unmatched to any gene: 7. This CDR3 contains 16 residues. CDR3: CASSFRTSGSRDEQFF. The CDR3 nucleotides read TGTGCCAGCAGCTTCAGGACTAGCGGGAGTCGCGATGAGCAGTTCTTC.

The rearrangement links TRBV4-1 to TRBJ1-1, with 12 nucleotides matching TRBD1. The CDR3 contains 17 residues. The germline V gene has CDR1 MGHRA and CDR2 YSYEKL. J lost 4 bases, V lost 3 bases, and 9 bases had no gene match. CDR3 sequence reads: CASSHGTGGVEGTEAFF. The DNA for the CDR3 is TGCGCCAGCAGCCACGGGACAGGGGGCGTGGAGGGCACTGAAGCTTTCTTT.

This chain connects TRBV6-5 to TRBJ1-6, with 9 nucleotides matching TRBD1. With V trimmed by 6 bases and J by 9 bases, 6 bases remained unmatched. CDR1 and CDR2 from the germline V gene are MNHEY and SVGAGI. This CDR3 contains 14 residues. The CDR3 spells CASSDGTGSSPLHF. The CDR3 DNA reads TGTGCCAGCAGCGACGGGACAGGGAGTTCACCCCTCCACTTT.

The CDR3 DNA sequence: TGTGCCAGCAGCTTGGCTCCACCCTCTGGGGCCAACGTCCTGACTTTC. It is translated as CASSLAPPSGANVLTF. The chain recombines TRBV7-3 with TRBJ2-6; D remains ambiguous. The germline V gene encodes CDR1 SGHTA and CDR2 FQGTGA. Trimming stripped 3 bases from V and 0 bases from J, with 9 bases between. The CDR3 has 16 residues.

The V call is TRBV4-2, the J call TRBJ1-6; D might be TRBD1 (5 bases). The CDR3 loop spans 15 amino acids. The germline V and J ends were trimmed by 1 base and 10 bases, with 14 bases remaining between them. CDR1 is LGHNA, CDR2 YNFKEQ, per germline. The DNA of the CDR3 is TGTGCCAGCAGCCAAGGTGGGGGGGTAGGCTCACCCCTCCACTTT. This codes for CASSQGGGVGSPLHF.

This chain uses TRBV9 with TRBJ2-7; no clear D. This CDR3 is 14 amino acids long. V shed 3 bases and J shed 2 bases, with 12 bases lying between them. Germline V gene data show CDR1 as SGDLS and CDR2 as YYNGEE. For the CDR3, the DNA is TGTGCCAGCAGCGCCACCCCCCGGGCCTACGAGCAGTACTTC. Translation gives CASSATPRAYEQYF.

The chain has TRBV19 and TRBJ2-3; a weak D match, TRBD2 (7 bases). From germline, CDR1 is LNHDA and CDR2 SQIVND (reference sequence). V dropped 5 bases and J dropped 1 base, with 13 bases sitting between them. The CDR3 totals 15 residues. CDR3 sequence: CASSERRGRTDTQYF. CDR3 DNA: TGTGCCAGTAGTGAGCGGCGGGGGCGCACAGATACGCAGTATTTT.

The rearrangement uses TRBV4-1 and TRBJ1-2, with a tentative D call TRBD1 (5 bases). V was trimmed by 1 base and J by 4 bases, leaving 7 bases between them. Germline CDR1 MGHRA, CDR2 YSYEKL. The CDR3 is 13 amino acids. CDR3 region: CASSQGGGYGYTF. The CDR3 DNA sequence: TGCGCCAGCAGCCAAGGGGGCGGCTATGGCTACACCTTC.

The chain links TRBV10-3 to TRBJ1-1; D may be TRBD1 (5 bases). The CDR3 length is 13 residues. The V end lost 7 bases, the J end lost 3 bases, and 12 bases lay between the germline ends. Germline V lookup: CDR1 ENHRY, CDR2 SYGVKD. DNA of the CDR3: TGTGCCATCAACGACAGAGATTACACTGAAGCTTTCTTT. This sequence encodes CAINDRDYTEAFF.

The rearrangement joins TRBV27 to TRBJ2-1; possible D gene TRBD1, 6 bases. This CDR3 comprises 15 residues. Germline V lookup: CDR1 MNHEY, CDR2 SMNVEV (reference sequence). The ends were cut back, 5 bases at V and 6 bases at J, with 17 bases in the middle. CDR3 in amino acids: CASSTPGTPLNEQFF. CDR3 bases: TGTGCCAGCAGTACACCCGGGACACCACTCAATGAGCAGTTCTTC.

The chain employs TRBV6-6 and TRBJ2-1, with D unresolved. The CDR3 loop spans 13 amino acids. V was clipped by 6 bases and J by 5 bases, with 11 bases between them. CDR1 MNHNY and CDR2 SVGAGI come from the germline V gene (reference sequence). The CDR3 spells CASSLRTDNEQFF. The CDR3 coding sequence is TGTGCCAGCAGCCTTCGTACAGACAATGAGCAGTTCTTC.

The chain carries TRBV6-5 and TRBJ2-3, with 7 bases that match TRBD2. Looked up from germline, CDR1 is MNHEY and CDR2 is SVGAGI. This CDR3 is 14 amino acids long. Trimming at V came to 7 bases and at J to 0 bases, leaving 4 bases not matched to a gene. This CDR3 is CASTGRGSTDTQYF. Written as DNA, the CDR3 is TGTGCCAGCACAGGGAGGGGTAGCACAGATACGCAGTATTTT.

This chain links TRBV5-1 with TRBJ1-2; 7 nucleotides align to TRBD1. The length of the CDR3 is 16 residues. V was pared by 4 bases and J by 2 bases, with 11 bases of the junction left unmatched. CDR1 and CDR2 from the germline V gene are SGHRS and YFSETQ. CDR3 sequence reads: CASSPGGQSTNYGYTF. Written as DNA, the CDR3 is TGCGCCAGCAGCCCCGGGGGACAGTCCACCAACTATGGCTACACCTTC.

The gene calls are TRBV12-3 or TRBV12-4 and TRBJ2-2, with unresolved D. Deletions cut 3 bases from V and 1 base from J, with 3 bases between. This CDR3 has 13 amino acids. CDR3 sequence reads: CASSFRNTGELFF. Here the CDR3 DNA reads TGTGCCAGCAGTTTCAGGAACACCGGGGAGCTGTTTTTT.

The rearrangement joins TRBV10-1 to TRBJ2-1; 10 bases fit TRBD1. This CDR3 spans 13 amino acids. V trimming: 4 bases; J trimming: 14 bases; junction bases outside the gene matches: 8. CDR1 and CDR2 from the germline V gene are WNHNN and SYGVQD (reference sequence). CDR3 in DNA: TGCGCCAGCAGTGCCTCGGGACAGGGGCAAAAGTTCTTC. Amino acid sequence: CASSASGQGQKFF.

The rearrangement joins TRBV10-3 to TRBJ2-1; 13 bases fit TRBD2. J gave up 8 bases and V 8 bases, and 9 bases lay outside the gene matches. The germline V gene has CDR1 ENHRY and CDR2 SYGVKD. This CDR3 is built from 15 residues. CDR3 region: CAIRSGTSGVDEQFF. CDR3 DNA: TGTGCCATCCGATCCGGGACTAGCGGGGTCGATGAGCAGTTCTTC.

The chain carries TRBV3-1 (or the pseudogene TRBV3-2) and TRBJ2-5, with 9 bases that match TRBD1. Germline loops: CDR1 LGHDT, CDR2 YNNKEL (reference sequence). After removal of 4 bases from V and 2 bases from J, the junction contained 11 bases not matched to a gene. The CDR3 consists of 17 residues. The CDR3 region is CASSLQETGGIQETQYF. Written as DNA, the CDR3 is TGTGCCAGCAGCCTACAAGAGACAGGGGGGATTCAAGAGACCCAGTACTTC.

The CDR3 protein is CASRTGQLLNYGYTF. CDR3 nucleotide sequence: TGTGCCAGTAGGACGGGACAGCTTCTAAACTATGGCTACACCTTC. V gene TRBV19 combines with J gene TRBJ1-2, with 7 bases fitting TRBD1. Germline V gives CDR1 LNHDA, CDR2 SQIVND (reference sequence). This CDR3 is 15 amino acids long. V dropped 6 bases and J dropped 2; count of bases not matched to a gene: 9.

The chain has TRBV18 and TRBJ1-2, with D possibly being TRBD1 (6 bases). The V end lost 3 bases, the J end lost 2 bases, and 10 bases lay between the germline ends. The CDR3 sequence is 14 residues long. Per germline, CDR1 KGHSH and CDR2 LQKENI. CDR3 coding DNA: TGTGCCAGCTCACCGGGGGCTGGGAACTATGGCTACACCTTC. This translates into CASSPGAGNYGYTF.